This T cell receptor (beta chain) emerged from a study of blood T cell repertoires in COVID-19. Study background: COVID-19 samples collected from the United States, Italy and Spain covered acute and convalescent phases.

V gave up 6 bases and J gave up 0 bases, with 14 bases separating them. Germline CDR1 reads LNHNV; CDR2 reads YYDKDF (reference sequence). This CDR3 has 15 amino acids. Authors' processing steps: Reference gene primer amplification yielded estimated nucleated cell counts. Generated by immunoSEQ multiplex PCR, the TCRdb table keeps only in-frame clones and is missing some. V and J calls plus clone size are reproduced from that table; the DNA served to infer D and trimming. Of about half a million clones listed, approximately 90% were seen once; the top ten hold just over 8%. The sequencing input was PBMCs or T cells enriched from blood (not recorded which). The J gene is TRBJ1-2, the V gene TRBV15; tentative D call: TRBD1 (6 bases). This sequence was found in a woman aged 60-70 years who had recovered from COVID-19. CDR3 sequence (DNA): TGTGCCACCAGTTTGACAGGTCTAGCTAACTATGGCTACACCTTC. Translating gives CATSLTGLANYGYTF.